Listed below are T cell receptor beta chains from one sample, sequenced in a study of human T cells and chemical hapten exposure. TCRdb itself ran the RACE reads through MiXCR, one entry per CDR3 protein. Of around 360,000 distinct CDR3 sequences in the sample, under 6.5% were seen once. Sequences were derived from whole blood, sampled in connection with sensitization to the hapten diphenylcyclopropenone (DPC). The receptors shown here come from a young woman with alopecia areata. Some clones in this sample may be carry-over from other donors' samples. Each CDR3 is given with its conserved first and last residue. A D gene is named only where the DNA matches it firmly. Size is omitted from some rows. Given values are once, few, many or a class for expanded clones.

d_call: TRBD1
clone_size: few
j_call: TRBJ1-2
v_call: TRBV4-1
cdr3_aa: CASSPVGTGRAYTF
cdr3_nt: TGCGCCAGCAGCCCCGTTGGGACAGGGAGAGCCTACACCTTC

d_call: -
clone_size: many
j_call: TRBJ1-1
v_call: TRBV28
cdr3_aa: CASSQRGQFEAFF
cdr3_nt: TGTGCCAGCAGTCAACGCGGACAGTTTGAAGCTTTCTTT

d_call: TRBD1
clone_size: -
j_call: TRBJ2-6
v_call: TRBV10-3
cdr3_aa: CASRTGAPSGANVLTF
cdr3_nt: TGTGCCAGTCGGACAGGGGCCCCATCTGGGGCCAACGTCCTGACTTTC

d_call: -
clone_size: few
j_call: TRBJ1-1
v_call: TRBV28
cdr3_aa: CASSYPPNHEAFF
cdr3_nt: TGTGCCAGCAGCTACCCACCGAATCATGAAGCTTTCTTT

d_call: -
clone_size: -
j_call: TRBJ2-1
v_call: TRBV6-1
cdr3_aa: CASLSPVLAGASYNEQFF
cdr3_nt: TGTGCCAGCCTCAGCCCGGTTTTGGCGGGGGCATCCTACAATGAGCAGTTCTTC

d_call: -
clone_size: many
j_call: TRBJ1-1
v_call: TRBV6-5
cdr3_aa: CASRSLRTQSAEAFF
cdr3_nt: TGTGCCAGCAGATCCCTGAGGACCCAAAGCGCTGAAGCTTTCTTT

d_call: -
clone_size: few
j_call: TRBJ2-1
v_call: TRBV7-9
cdr3_aa: CASRSPGGPYNEQFF
cdr3_nt: TGTGCCAGCAGGTCACCGGGGGGCCCCTACAATGAGCAGTTCTTC

d_call: TRBD1
clone_size: few
j_call: TRBJ1-5
v_call: TRBV6-2/TRBV6-3
cdr3_aa: CASTKTGIQPQHF
cdr3_nt: TGTGCCAGCACCAAGACAGGGATTCAGCCCCAGCATTTT

d_call: -
clone_size: -
j_call: TRBJ2-5
v_call: TRBV20-1
cdr3_aa: CSAGGTAGETQYF
cdr3_nt: TGCAGTGCTGGAGGGACGGCCGGAGAGACCCAGTACTTC

d_call: -
clone_size: few
j_call: TRBJ1-6
v_call: TRBV5-4
cdr3_aa: CASSFEPSAPLHF
cdr3_nt: TGTGCCAGCAGCTTCGAACCGTCGGCACCCCTCCACTTT

d_call: TRBD1
clone_size: many
j_call: TRBJ1-1
v_call: TRBV11-3
cdr3_aa: CASSLKQGAEAFF
cdr3_nt: TGTGCCAGCAGCCTCAAACAGGGGGCCGAAGCTTTCTTT

d_call: TRBD2
clone_size: many
j_call: TRBJ2-3
v_call: TRBV6-5
cdr3_aa: CASSGAGGTDTQYF
cdr3_nt: TGTGCCAGCAGTGGAGCGGGGGGCACAGATACGCAGTATTTT

d_call: -
clone_size: few
j_call: TRBJ2-3
v_call: TRBV10-3
cdr3_aa: CAISESTPAEGTDTQYF
cdr3_nt: TGTGCCATCAGTGAGTCGACGCCAGCGGAAGGCACAGATACGCAGTATTTT

d_call: -
clone_size: many
j_call: TRBJ2-2
v_call: TRBV6-5
cdr3_aa: CASADRNTGELFF
cdr3_nt: TGTGCCAGCGCCGACAGGAACACCGGGGAGCTGTTTTTT

d_call: TRBD1
clone_size: -
j_call: TRBJ1-6
v_call: TRBV12-3/TRBV12-4
cdr3_aa: CASSSPGQSLSSYNSPLHF
cdr3_nt: TGTGCCAGCAGTTCCCCGGGACAGAGTTTAAGCTCCTATAATTCACCCCTCCACTTT

d_call: TRBD1
clone_size: many
j_call: TRBJ1-1
v_call: TRBV12-3/TRBV12-4
cdr3_aa: CASSLALTGGANTEAFF
cdr3_nt: TGTGCCAGCAGTTTGGCCCTTACAGGGGGCGCGAACACTGAAGCTTTCTTT

d_call: -
clone_size: few
j_call: TRBJ2-1
v_call: TRBV21-1
cdr3_aa: CASSAWRILAGPYNEQFF
cdr3_nt: TGTGCCAGCAGCGCCTGGAGGATACTAGCGGGGCCCTACAATGAGCAGTTCTTC

d_call: TRBD1
clone_size: many
j_call: TRBJ2-7
v_call: TRBV2
cdr3_aa: CASSRDSFYEQYF
cdr3_nt: TGTGCCAGCAGTCGGGACAGCTTCTACGAGCAGTACTTC

d_call: TRBD1
clone_size: -
j_call: TRBJ1-2
v_call: TRBV28
cdr3_aa: CASSLWDRHYTF
cdr3_nt: TGTGCCAGCAGTTTATGGGACAGGCACTACACCTTC

d_call: -
clone_size: many
j_call: TRBJ1-1
v_call: TRBV7-9
cdr3_aa: CASSFKGVGTGLALNTEAFF
cdr3_nt: TGTGCCAGCAGCTTTAAGGGAGTGGGAACGGGCCTCGCTCTGAACACTGAAGCTTTCTTT

d_call: TRBD1
clone_size: few
j_call: TRBJ2-5
v_call: TRBV20-1
cdr3_aa: CSALGQGMETQYF
cdr3_nt: TGCAGTGCTTTGGGACAGGGCATGGAGACCCAGTACTTC

d_call: -
clone_size: many
j_call: TRBJ2-3
v_call: TRBV20-1
cdr3_aa: CSATQTRSSTDTQYF
cdr3_nt: TGCAGTGCTACCCAAACCCGATCTAGCACAGATACGCAGTATTTT

d_call: -
clone_size: -
j_call: TRBJ1-4
v_call: TRBV7-9
cdr3_aa: CASSLAYSRAGEKLFF
cdr3_nt: TGTGCCAGCAGCTTAGCCTATAGCAGGGCAGGGGAAAAACTGTTTTTT

d_call: TRBD1
clone_size: many
j_call: TRBJ1-4
v_call: TRBV11-2
cdr3_aa: CASRYGTEDKKLFF
cdr3_nt: TGTGCCAGCAGATACGGGACAGAAGATAAAAAACTGTTTTTT

d_call: TRBD1
clone_size: few
j_call: TRBJ1-5
v_call: TRBV4-1
cdr3_aa: CASSHHRGNQPQHF
cdr3_nt: TGCGCCAGCAGCCACCACAGGGGTAATCAGCCCCAGCATTTT

d_call: TRBD2
clone_size: few
j_call: TRBJ2-3
v_call: TRBV11-2
cdr3_aa: CASSLDAGLARADTQYF
cdr3_nt: TGTGCCAGCAGCTTAGACGCGGGACTAGCCCGCGCAGATACGCAGTATTTT

d_call: -
clone_size: -
j_call: TRBJ2-3
v_call: TRBV6-2/TRBV6-3
cdr3_aa: CASSYGGGPTDTQYF
cdr3_nt: TGTGCCAGCAGTTACGGCGGAGGGCCGACAGATACGCAGTATTTT

d_call: -
clone_size: many
j_call: TRBJ1-6
v_call: TRBV10-3
cdr3_aa: CAISDGTRYLHF
cdr3_nt: TGTGCCATCAGTGACGGGACAAGGTACCTCCACTTT

d_call: -
clone_size: few
j_call: TRBJ2-5
v_call: TRBV19
cdr3_aa: CASSSIPGQGGQETQYF
cdr3_nt: TGTGCCAGTAGTTCCATCCCCGGGCAGGGAGGACAAGAGACCCAGTACTTC

d_call: -
clone_size: -
j_call: TRBJ1-1
v_call: TRBV5-4
cdr3_aa: CASSKDWSGTEAFF
cdr3_nt: TGTGCCAGCAGCAAAGACTGGTCGGGCACTGAAGCTTTCTTT

d_call: -
clone_size: few
j_call: TRBJ2-1
v_call: TRBV4-3
cdr3_aa: CASSQRPSYNEQFF
cdr3_nt: TGCGCCAGCAGCCAAAGACCCTCCTACAATGAGCAGTTCTTC

d_call: -
clone_size: -
j_call: TRBJ2-3
v_call: TRBV11-2
cdr3_aa: CASSARKEGDTQYF
cdr3_nt: TGTGCCAGCAGCGCGCGAAAGGAGGGGGATACGCAGTATTTT

d_call: -
clone_size: many
j_call: TRBJ1-1
v_call: TRBV5-5
cdr3_aa: CASSARTGGGTEAFF
cdr3_nt: TGTGCCAGCAGCGCGAGGACTGGTGGCGGAACTGAAGCTTTCTTT

d_call: -
clone_size: few
j_call: TRBJ2-4
v_call: TRBV5-6
cdr3_aa: CASSLRGPQYF
cdr3_nt: TGTGCCAGCAGCTTAAGAGGTCCCCAGTACTTC

d_call: -
clone_size: -
j_call: TRBJ2-7
v_call: TRBV2
cdr3_aa: CASSVDWGEQYF
cdr3_nt: TGTGCCAGCAGCGTCGATTGGGGCGAGCAGTACTTC

d_call: TRBD1
clone_size: -
j_call: TRBJ1-2
v_call: TRBV5-1
cdr3_aa: CASSLGPQDRERNYGYTF
cdr3_nt: TGCGCCAGCAGCTTGGGACCACAGGACAGGGAACGGAACTATGGCTACACCTTC

d_call: -
clone_size: few
j_call: TRBJ1-3
v_call: TRBV6-5
cdr3_aa: CASGVGNTIYF
cdr3_nt: TGTGCCAGCGGGGTTGGAAACACCATATATTTT

d_call: -
clone_size: few
j_call: TRBJ1-1
v_call: TRBV6-4
cdr3_aa: CASSVGGGAEAFF
cdr3_nt: TGTGCCAGCAGTGTAGGGGGAGGGGCTGAAGCTTTCTTT

d_call: -
clone_size: few
j_call: TRBJ2-1
v_call: TRBV25-1
cdr3_aa: CANGPGTLRGEFF
cdr3_nt: TGTGCCAACGGGCCGGGGACTCTAAGAGGCGAGTTCTTC

d_call: -
clone_size: many
j_call: TRBJ1-1
v_call: TRBV29-1
cdr3_aa: CSVTPLNTEAFF
cdr3_nt: TGCAGCGTTACACCATTGAACACTGAAGCTTTCTTT

d_call: -
clone_size: -
j_call: TRBJ2-1
v_call: TRBV6-6
cdr3_aa: CASSYVELGEQFF
cdr3_nt: TGTGCCAGCAGTTACGTGGAGTTAGGTGAGCAGTTCTTC

d_call: -
clone_size: many
j_call: TRBJ1-5
v_call: TRBV2
cdr3_aa: CASSEEGRPGGQPQHF
cdr3_nt: TGTGCCAGCAGTGAAGAAGGCCGACCCGGAGGTCAGCCCCAGCATTTT

d_call: -
clone_size: many
j_call: TRBJ2-1
v_call: TRBV14
cdr3_aa: CASSRGNPQYNEQFF
cdr3_nt: TGTGCCAGCAGCCGGGGCAATCCCCAATACAATGAGCAGTTCTTC

d_call: TRBD1
clone_size: -
j_call: TRBJ1-5
v_call: TRBV18
cdr3_aa: CASSPDTQGDQPQHF
cdr3_nt: TGTGCCAGCTCACCAGATACGCAGGGGGATCAGCCCCAGCATTTT

d_call: TRBD1
clone_size: many
j_call: TRBJ2-3
v_call: TRBV4-2
cdr3_aa: CASSQASQGADTQYF
cdr3_nt: TGTGCCAGCAGCCAAGCGTCACAGGGGGCAGATACGCAGTATTTT

d_call: -
clone_size: few
j_call: TRBJ1-2
v_call: TRBV20-1
cdr3_aa: CSAADGGRFPNYGYTF
cdr3_nt: TGCAGTGCTGCCGACGGGGGCCGATTCCCTAACTATGGCTACACCTTC

d_call: TRBD2
clone_size: many
j_call: TRBJ2-7
v_call: TRBV12-3/TRBV12-4
cdr3_aa: CASSPTSGGYEQYF
cdr3_nt: TGTGCCAGCAGCCCGACTAGCGGGGGTTACGAGCAGTACTTC

d_call: -
clone_size: few
j_call: TRBJ2-2
v_call: TRBV7-6
cdr3_aa: CASSLMPQRNTGELFF
cdr3_nt: TGTGCCAGCAGCCTAATGCCACAGCGTAACACCGGGGAGCTGTTTTTT

d_call: TRBD1
clone_size: many
j_call: TRBJ1-4
v_call: TRBV10-2
cdr3_aa: CASSPTGVPLVEKLFF
cdr3_nt: TGCGCCAGCAGCCCGACAGGGGTCCCCCTTGTTGAAAAACTGTTTTTT

d_call: TRBD1
clone_size: many
j_call: TRBJ1-2
v_call: TRBV14
cdr3_aa: CASSTDRANYGYTF
cdr3_nt: TGTGCCAGCAGCACCGACAGGGCCAACTATGGCTACACCTTC

d_call: -
clone_size: many
j_call: TRBJ1-5
v_call: TRBV3-1
cdr3_aa: CASSPVVGQPQHF
cdr3_nt: TGTGCCAGCAGCCCCGTCGTGGGGCAACCCCAGCATTTT

d_call: TRBD1
clone_size: -
j_call: TRBJ1-3
v_call: TRBV9
cdr3_aa: CASSTWGQFSSGNTIYF
cdr3_nt: TGTGCCAGCAGCACCTGGGGACAGTTTTCCTCTGGAAACACCATATATTTT

d_call: -
clone_size: -
j_call: TRBJ2-7
v_call: TRBV7-2
cdr3_aa: CASSLDSDEQYF
cdr3_nt: TGTGCCAGCAGCCTAGACAGCGACGAGCAGTACTTC